The entry that follows covers one T cell receptor (beta chain) sequence. What it binds is unknown. The data originate from a study of cytomegalovirus exposure and HLA in healthy donors. Nominal health characterized the donors when sampled, though unrecorded immune exposures were likely. Primers included in the PCR were 60 Vbeta and 13 Jbeta primers. Assay used: immunoSEQ multiplex PCR; TCRdb lists only in-frame clones, some missing. The sample has approximately 79,000 clones, 78% seen once. This CDR3 is 14 amino acids long. V was pared by 0 bases and J by 5 bases, with 5 bases of the junction left unmatched. From germline, CDR1 is SGHRS and CDR2 YFSETQ. Study observations and caveats: In vitro work confirmed that a few CMV-associated chains recognize CMV antigens.

Sequences were obtained from PBMCs. The chain carries TRBV5-1 and TRBJ2-7, with 7 bases aligning to TRBD1. This receptor was identified in a male donor in good health and CMV-seropositive. The CDR3 spells CASSLEGQLHEQYF. CDR3 DNA sequence: TGCGCCAGCAGCTTGGAGGGACAGCTCCACGAGCAGTACTTC.